The 6 T cell receptor beta chains presented below share a single source sample, sequenced in a study of blood T cell repertoires in COVID-19. Repertoires were generated with immunoSEQ multiplex PCR, while TCRdb's copy carries only in-frame clones and drops some. Here the sample spans a few hundred thousand clones, under 90% being singletons. The sample was PBMCs or T cells enriched from blood (not recorded which). The receptors stem from a woman between 18 and 30 years old who had recovered from COVID-19.

The chain has TRBV3-1 (or the pseudogene TRBV3-2) and TRBJ2-2; a possible D gene is TRBD1 (5 bases). The V end lost 4 bases, the J end lost 3 bases, and 12 bases lay between the germline ends. The CDR3 sequence is 15 residues long. The V gene's germline CDR1 is LGHDT and CDR2 YNNKEL (reference sequence). CDR3 DNA sequence: TGTGCCAGCAGCCCGTCTACAGGTTACACCGGGGAGCTGTTTTTT. Translated, it gives CASSPSTGYTGELFF.

This rearrangement joins TRBV15 to TRBJ2-1; 8 nucleotides match TRBD2. Germline V gives CDR1 LNHNV, CDR2 YYDKDF (reference sequence). This CDR3 contains 17 residues. The trim removed 0 bases at V and 0 bases at J, leaving 4 bases unmatched. The CDR3, as DNA: TGTGCCACCAGCAGAGACCAGCGGGGGAGCTCCTACAATGAGCAGTTCTTC. Residues: CATSRDQRGSSYNEQFF.

V usage is TRBV19 and J usage is TRBJ1-2; weak D call: TRBD1 (5 bases). The germline V gene has CDR1 LNHDA and CDR2 SQIVND (reference sequence). Trimming took off 7 bases at V and 3 bases at J, with 15 bases between the two ends. The CDR3 contains 14 residues. The CDR3 DNA reads TGTGCCAGTACCCTAGGGACTTCGGACTATGGCTACACCTTC. Encoded protein: CASTLGTSDYGYTF.

This clone occurred once. The chain recombines TRBV3-1 (or the pseudogene TRBV3-2) with TRBJ1-1, with D possibly matching TRBD1 (5 bases). Trimming stripped 1 base from V and 2 bases from J, with 17 bases between. From germline, CDR1 is LGHDT and CDR2 YNNKEL (reference sequence). The CDR3 has 17 amino acids. The CDR3: CASSQGISPGPNTEAFF. Written as DNA, the CDR3 is TGTGCCAGCAGCCAAGGTATATCCCCAGGGCCCAACACTGAAGCTTTCTTT.

In this sample, this clone turned up many times. The CDR3 loop reads CASSLEEASGLGNTIYF. The CDR3 nucleotides are TGTGCCAGCAGTTTAGAGGAAGCCAGTGGTCTTGGAAACACCATATATTTT. V is TRBV28 and J is TRBJ1-3; D is ambiguous. V was shortened by 2 bases and J by 3 bases, with 17 bases between the two germline ends. CDR1 is MDHEN and CDR2 is SYDVKM in the germline V gene. The CDR3 loop spans 17 amino acids.

The V gene is TRBV5-4, the J gene TRBJ2-2; 11 bases match TRBD2. The V segment lost 0 bases and the J segment 0 bases; nucleotides outside the gene matches: 7. The V gene's germline CDR1 is SGHNT and CDR2 YYREEE (reference sequence). The length of the CDR3 is 19 residues. The DNA for the CDR3 is TGTGCCAGCAGCTTGGCCGGGCTAGCGGGGGGTCCGAACACCGGGGAGCTGTTTTTT. This gives the protein CASSLAGLAGGPNTGELFF.